This TCR beta chain was identified in a study of radiotherapy plus CTLA-4 blockade in lung cancer. With ipilimumab providing CTLA-4 blockade, focal radiation was administered to patients who had chemo-refractory metastatic non-small-cell lung cancer. Produced via immunoSEQ multiplex PCR; TCRdb's table is partial and in-frame only. The sample contains 30,000 to 40,000 clones, about 69% of which appear only once. V was trimmed by 0 bases and J by 0 bases, leaving 12 bases between them. CDR1 and CDR2 from the germline V gene are ENHRY and SYGVKD. CDR3 size: 17 residues. The source was peripheral blood, collected from a patient treated with radiotherapy plus ipilimumab. The receptor was isolated from a human donor with non-small cell lung cancer that progressed on radiotherapy plus ipilimumab. The chain couples TRBV10-3 to TRBJ2-1, with D tentatively TRBD2 (6 bases). The CDR3 DNA reads as TGTGCCATCAGTGAGTCGGAGGGAGGTACCTCCTACAATGAGCAGTTCTTC. Translated, it gives CAISESEGGTSYNEQFF.